What follows are 9 T cell receptor beta chains derived from one specimen sequenced in a study of cytomegalovirus exposure and HLA in healthy donors. Here immunoSEQ multiplex PCR was the method, and the copy in TCRdb shows in-frame clones only, minus some. This table has 220,000 or so clones, 87% appearing once. The sample comprised PBMCs. Receptors originate from a woman aged 18-29 years in good health and CMV-seropositive.

This sequence joins TRBV11-3 and TRBJ2-1; no definite D call. This CDR3 is 13 amino acids long. From germline, CDR1 is SGHNT and CDR2 YENEEA. V lost 1 base and J lost 5, with 6 bases in between. The CDR3 nucleotides read TGTGCCAGCAGCTTAGTGGCGGACAATGAGCAGTTCTTC. This encodes CASSLVADNEQFF.

The chain has TRBV2 and TRBJ1-4; TRBD1 aligns across 9 bases. Per germline, CDR1 SNHLY and CDR2 FYNNEI. After removal of 3 bases from V and 7 bases from J, the junction contained 18 bases not matched to a gene. This CDR3 comprises 19 residues. The CDR3 DNA follows: TGTGCCAGCAGTGATTTAGGACAGGGGATATCGGATGCAGTTGAAAAACTGTTTTTT. Encoded protein: CASSDLGQGISDAVEKLFF.

The chain is built from TRBV6-9 and TRBJ2-7; maybe TRBD1 (6 bases). The CDR3 consists of 13 residues. The V end was cut by 1 base, the J end by 2 bases, with 6 bases between. CDR1 and CDR2 from the germline V gene are MNHGY and SVAAGI. The chain's CDR3 is CASSYYRAYEQYF. CDR3 DNA sequence: TGTGCCAGCAGTTATTACAGGGCCTACGAGCAGTACTTC.

The V call is TRBV28, the J call TRBJ2-2; D remains unclear. Between the trimmed V and J ends, which lost 5 bases and 8 bases, there was a span of 6 bases. Per the germline V gene, CDR1 is MDHEN and CDR2 is SYDVKM. The CDR3 is 11 amino acids. For the CDR3, the DNA is TGTGCCAGCAGTGGCTCTGGGGAGCTGTTTTTT. As protein: CASSGSGELFF.

The V gene is TRBV15, the J gene TRBJ1-4; perhaps TRBD1 as D (6 bases). The germline V gene has CDR1 LNHNV and CDR2 YYDKDF (reference sequence). V was trimmed by 4 bases and J by 5 bases, leaving 11 bases between them. The CDR3 sequence is 14 residues long. CDR3: CATSKEGGNEKLFF. Written as DNA, the CDR3 is TGTGCCACCAGCAAAGAGGGGGGGAATGAAAAACTGTTTTTT.

This clone was seen a single time. The chain couples TRBV9 to TRBJ1-5; D is unclear. CDR1 and CDR2 (germline): SGDLS, YYNGEE. This CDR3 is built from 14 residues. V shed 0 bases and J shed 3 bases, with 7 bases lying between them. This CDR3 is CASSVGGANQPQHF. For the CDR3, the DNA is TGTGCCAGCAGCGTAGGAGGAGCCAATCAGCCCCAGCATTTT.

This chain connects TRBV19 to TRBJ2-2; possible D gene TRBD1, 5 bases. V dropped 6 bases and J dropped 4 bases, with 9 bases sitting between them. CDR1 is LNHDA, CDR2 SQIVND, per germline (reference sequence). There are 13 residues in the CDR3. CDR3: CASSRQITGELFF. The CDR3 DNA follows: TGTGCCAGTAGCCGACAGATCACCGGGGAGCTGTTTTTT.

This clone showed up just once. The chain joins TRBV4-1 to TRBJ1-1; 7 nucleotides match TRBD1. Germline CDR1 MGHRA, CDR2 YSYEKL. This CDR3 is 14 amino acids long. The V segment lost 3 bases and the J segment 11 bases; nucleotides outside the gene matches: 12. The CDR3 region is CASSHATGDRWAFF. In DNA form, the CDR3 reads TGCGCCAGCAGCCACGCTACAGGGGATCGGTGGGCTTTCTTT.

The rearrangement links TRBV28 to TRBJ2-1, with 10 bases that match TRBD2. This CDR3 has 16 residues. Germline V gives CDR1 MDHEN, CDR2 SYDVKM. J lost 1 base, V lost 6 bases, and 6 bases had no gene match. CDR3 nucleotide sequence: TGTGCCAGCAGGACCCCTAGCGGGAGTTCCTACAATGAGCAGTTCTTC. Residues: CASRTPSGSSYNEQFF.